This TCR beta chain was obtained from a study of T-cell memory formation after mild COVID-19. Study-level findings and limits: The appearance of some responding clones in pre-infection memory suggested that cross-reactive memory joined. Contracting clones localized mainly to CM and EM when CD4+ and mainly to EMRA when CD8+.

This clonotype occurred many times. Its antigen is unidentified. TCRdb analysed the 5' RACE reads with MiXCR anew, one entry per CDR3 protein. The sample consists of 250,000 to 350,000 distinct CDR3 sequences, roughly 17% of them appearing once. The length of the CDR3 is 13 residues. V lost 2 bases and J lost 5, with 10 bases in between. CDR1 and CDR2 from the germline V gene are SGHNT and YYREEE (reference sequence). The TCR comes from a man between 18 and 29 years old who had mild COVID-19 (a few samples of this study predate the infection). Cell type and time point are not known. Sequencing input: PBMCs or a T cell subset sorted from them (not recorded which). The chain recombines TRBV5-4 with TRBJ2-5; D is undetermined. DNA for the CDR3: TGTGCCAGCAGCTTCTTCCAGACGGAGACCCAGTACTTC. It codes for CASSFFQTETQYF.